The 29 T cell receptor beta chains in this list originate from one sample, sequenced in a study of shared clonotypes between healthy human individuals. Sequencing was performed with immunoSEQ multiplex PCR; in TCRdb, only in-frame clones are kept and a portion is missing. The sample includes over 950,000 clones, 60% to 85% seen only once; the top ten take approximately 0.95%. Sequenced input: memory CD4+ T cells from PBMCs. Subset in this sample: CD45RA-negative fraction. These TCRs come from a man aged 18-30 years in good health. Some clones in this sample may be carry-over from other donors' samples.

A remark on this clone: This CDR3 is also generated by other DNA sequences in the sample. The chain is built from TRBV11-2 and TRBJ2-3; TRBD2 agrees at 8 bases. This CDR3 spans 14 amino acids. Germline trimming cut 0 bases from V and 5 bases from J; bases unmatched to any gene: 1. Germline loops: CDR1 SGHAT, CDR2 FQNNGV. This chain's CDR3 is CASSLDRGGDTQYF. In DNA, the CDR3 is TGTGCCAGCAGCTTAGATCGGGGGGGAGATACGCAGTATTTT.

The gene calls are TRBV5-1 and TRBJ2-3, with 7 nucleotides matching TRBD1. Germline-derived CDR1 and CDR2 are SGHRS and YFSETQ. CDR3 length: 13 amino acids. The V and J ends lost 3 bases and 4 bases, in that order; junction bases with no gene match: 2. This CDR3 reads CASSSGTADTQYF. The CDR3, as DNA: TGCGCCAGCAGCTCCGGGACAGCAGATACGCAGTATTTT.

The V gene is TRBV2, the J gene TRBJ1-1; D uncertain. This CDR3 region has 13 residues. Germline V gene data show CDR1 as SNHLY and CDR2 as FYNNEI. V was cut by 2 bases and J by 1 base, with 5 bases left in between. This chain's CDR3 is CASSERKNTEAFF. CDR3 sequence (DNA): TGTGCCAGCAGTGAACGGAAGAACACTGAAGCTTTCTTT.

The chain employs TRBV5-1 and TRBJ2-2; D is undetermined. Germline CDR1 reads SGHRS; CDR2 reads YFSETQ. Trimming shortened V by 4 bases and J by 6 bases, and 10 bases separated the two germline ends. The CDR3 loop spans 13 amino acids. The CDR3 region has the DNA TGCGCCAGCAGCCCAGGAGTCCCCGGGGAGCTGTTTTTT. Translated: CASSPGVPGELFF. Full variable domain (rest looked up from reference TRBV5-1 and TRBJ2-2): KAGVTQTPRYLIKTRGQQVTLSCSPISGHRSVSWYQQTPGQGLQFLFEYFSETQRNKGNFPGRFSGRQFSNSRSEMNVSTLELGDSALYLCASSPGVPGELFFGEGSRLTVL.

With regard to this clone: A far bigger clonotype differs at one base, so this is likely a read error. The CDR3 does not end in the conserved phenylalanine or tryptophan, so this is likely a read error. The chain joins TRBV30 to TRBJ1-1, with D perhaps matching TRBD1 (6 bases). CDR3 size: 13 residues. V was clipped by 4 bases and J by 7 bases, with 16 bases between them. The germline CDR1 and CDR2 sequences are GTSNPN and SVGIG (reference sequence). The CDR3 loop reads CAWTRQKDSEAFS. The CDR3 bases are TGTGCCTGGACCAGGCAGAAGGACAGTGAAGCTTTCTCT.

This clone was detected once. Other DNA sequences of this sample code for an identical CDR3. The genes are TRBV5-1 and TRBJ2-3; TRBD2 matches 11 bases. The length of the CDR3 is 15 residues. With V trimmed by 2 bases and J by 5 bases, 4 bases remained unmatched. Germline V gives CDR1 SGHRS, CDR2 YFSETQ. The CDR3 sequence: CASSFLAGGGDTQYF. CDR3 coding DNA: TGCGCCAGCAGCTTCCTAGCGGGAGGTGGAGATACGCAGTATTTT.

This clone was detected a few times. The rearrangement uses TRBV4-2 and TRBJ2-1; 8 bases align to TRBD1. Germline V gene sequence: CDR1 LGHNA, CDR2 YNFKEQ. The J segment lost 5 bases and the V segment lost 4 bases, leaving 10 bases of the junction unmatched. This CDR3 spans 16 amino acids. CDR3 region: CASSREAMGQDNEQFF. The CDR3 nucleotides are TGTGCCAGCAGCCGAGAAGCAATGGGACAGGACAATGAGCAGTTCTTC.

In DNA form, the CDR3 reads TGTGCCAGCAGCGGTCGACTAGCCCGCGCCACAGATACGCAGTATTTT. Its protein is CASSGRLARATDTQYF. This sequence joins TRBV9 and TRBJ2-3, with 7 bases that match TRBD2. This CDR3 spans 16 amino acids. Germline CDR1 SGDLS, CDR2 YYNGEE. Trimming took 3 bases from V and 2 from J; bases not matched to a gene: 9.

The chain joins TRBV7-2 to TRBJ2-7; 10 nucleotides agree with TRBD1. This CDR3 is 17 amino acids long. V was pared by 3 bases and J by 2 bases, with 10 bases of the junction left unmatched. Germline V CDR1 and CDR2: SGHTA, FQGNSA. CDR3 sequence: CASSFPKDRGLTYEQYF. CDR3 nucleotides: TGTGCCAGCAGCTTCCCAAAAGACAGGGGGCTGACCTACGAGCAGTACTTC.

Worth noting for this clone: Additional DNA sequences in this sample encode the identical CDR3. CDR3 nucleotide sequence: TGCGCCAGCAGCTTGGGGGTCATGAACACTGAAGCTTTCTTT. This gives the protein CASSLGVMNTEAFF. The chain uses TRBV5-1 and TRBJ1-1; D unresolved. The germline V gene encodes CDR1 SGHRS and CDR2 YFSETQ. The germline V and J ends were trimmed by 0 bases and 0 bases, with 6 bases remaining between them. The CDR3 covers 14 residues.

As regards this clone: The sample has other DNA sequences that encode this CDR3 too. The rearrangement links TRBV29-1 to TRBJ2-5; TRBD2 matches at 9 bases. The CDR3 sequence is 12 residues long. Germline V lookup: CDR1 SQVTM, CDR2 ANQGSEA. Trimming at V came to 7 bases and at J to 3 bases, leaving 3 bases not matched to a gene. The CDR3 protein is CSGLAGEETQYF. CDR3 sequence (DNA): TGCAGCGGGTTAGCGGGAGAAGAGACCCAGTACTTC.

This chain joins TRBV4-3 and TRBJ2-1, with 14 bases fitting TRBD2. The CDR3 totals 16 residues. Losses at the gene ends were 4 bases for V and 9 bases for J; bases not matched to a gene: 8. From germline, CDR1 is LGHNA and CDR2 YSLEER. The CDR3 sequence is CASSLTGTSGSFEQFF. The CDR3 DNA sequence: TGCGCCAGCAGCCTTACGGGGACTAGCGGGAGTTTTGAGCAGTTCTTC.

This clone was recorded a few times. The J gene is TRBJ1-1, the V gene TRBV2; D might be TRBD1 (6 bases). V was clipped by 8 bases and J by 1 base, with 11 bases between them. Germline values: CDR1 SNHLY, CDR2 FYNNEI. This CDR3 comprises 13 residues. CDR3 region: CASGLQGNTEAFF. CDR3 nucleotides: TGTGCCAGCGGCTTACAGGGGAACACTGAAGCTTTCTTT.

This clone was seen more than once but under ten times. CDR3 coding DNA: TGTGCCAGCAGTTTCCGTGAGGGTCGGGCACCCTATAGCAATCAGCCCCAGCATTTT. It translates to CASSFREGRAPYSNQPQHF. The chain uses TRBV28 and TRBJ1-5; unclear D gene. CDR1 MDHEN and CDR2 SYDVKM come from the germline V gene. The CDR3 totals 19 residues. V was shortened by 3 bases and J by 0 bases, with 21 bases between the two germline ends. The whole variable domain, filled in from reference TRBV28 and TRBJ1-5, reads DVKVTQSSRYLVKRTGEKVFLECVQDMDHENMFWYRQDPGLGLRLIYFSYDVKMKEKGDIPEGYSVSREKKERFSLILESASTNQTSMYLCASSFREGRAPYSNQPQHFGDGTRLSIL.

The chain joins TRBV5-4 to TRBJ1-3, with D possibly being TRBD1 (6 bases). This CDR3 is 14 amino acids long. V was trimmed by 4 bases and J by 4 bases, leaving 12 bases between them. Looked up from germline, CDR1 is SGHNT and CDR2 is YYREEE (reference sequence). The CDR3 is CASSLGQLGNTIYF. The CDR3, as DNA: TGTGCCAGCAGCCTGGGACAATTAGGAAACACCATATATTTT. Using reference TRBV5-4 and TRBJ1-3 for the parts outside the CDR3, the full variable domain is ETGVTQSPTHLIKTRGQQVTLRCSSQSGHNTVSWYQQALGQGPQFIFQYYREEENGRGNFPPRFSGLQFPNYSSELNVNALELDDSALYLCASSLGQLGNTIYFGEGSWLTVV.

The J gene is TRBJ2-1, the V gene TRBV7-2; a possible D gene is TRBD1 (6 bases). Germline V gene sequence: CDR1 SGHTA, CDR2 FQGNSA. V was cut by 5 bases and J by 12 bases, with 14 bases left in between. The CDR3 sequence is 12 residues long. CDR3 bases: TGTGCCAGCAGCGGTCTCAGCAGGGGGCAGTTCTTC. As protein: CASSGLSRGQFF.

As to this clone: Other DNA sequences within the sample encode an identical CDR3. The chain links TRBV5-1 to TRBJ2-2; TRBD2 might be the D (6 bases). The CDR3 has 15 amino acids. In germline, CDR1 is SGHRS, CDR2 YFSETQ. The germline V and J ends were trimmed by 3 bases and 2 bases, with 11 bases remaining between them. CDR3 bases: TGCGCCAGCAGCTGGGGGACTGGTAACACCGGGGAGCTGTTTTTT. Amino acids: CASSWGTGNTGELFF.

A remark on this clone: The sample carries other DNA sequences with the same CDR3. The chain carries TRBV7-2 and TRBJ2-7; no definite D call. CDR3 length equals 13 residues. The germline CDR1 and CDR2 sequences are SGHTA and FQGNSA. V dropped 3 bases and J dropped 4 bases, with 10 bases sitting between them. DNA of the CDR3: TGTGCCAGCAGCTTCCCCGGATCGTACGAGCAGTACTTC. This translates into CASSFPGSYEQYF.

The chain couples TRBV28 to TRBJ2-5, with 8 bases fitting TRBD2. V shed 4 bases, J shed 5 bases, and the junction held 6 bases outside the gene matches. CDR1 is MDHEN, CDR2 SYDVKM, per germline. This CDR3 has 14 amino acids. CDR3 bases: TGTGCCAGCAGTTGGGGGACTAGGAGGGAGACCCAGTACTTC. Amino acids: CASSWGTRRETQYF.

In DNA form, the CDR3 reads TGCGCCAGCAGCTTCGGGGAGAAAATCTATGGCTACACCTTC. This sequence encodes CASSFGEKIYGYTF. The gene calls are TRBV5-1 and TRBJ1-2; no reliable D call. The ends were cut back, 2 bases at V and 4 bases at J, with 12 bases in the middle. CDR3 size: 14 residues. Germline V gives CDR1 SGHRS, CDR2 YFSETQ.

This clone was detected once. This sequence joins TRBV5-4 and TRBJ1-2; D is unresolved. The CDR3 contains 14 residues. Trimming removed 0 bases from V and 3 bases from J, with 9 bases in between. Per germline, CDR1 SGHNT and CDR2 YYREEE (reference sequence). CDR3 amino acids: CASSLALEDYGYTF. The CDR3 bases are TGTGCCAGCAGCTTGGCCCTCGAGGACTATGGCTACACCTTC. Based on the CDR3 plus reference TRBV5-4 and TRBJ1-2, the full variable domain is ETGVTQSPTHLIKTRGQQVTLRCSSQSGHNTVSWYQQALGQGPQFIFQYYREEENGRGNFPPRFSGLQFPNYSSELNVNALELDDSALYLCASSLALEDYGYTFGSGTRLTVV.

V gene TRBV28 combines with J gene TRBJ1-5; possibly TRBD1 for D (5 bases). This CDR3 region has 15 residues. V was cut by 3 bases and J by 1 base, with 10 bases left in between. Germline values: CDR1 MDHEN, CDR2 SYDVKM. CDR3 loop: CASSFGGRSNQPQHF. The CDR3 region has the DNA TGTGCCAGCAGTTTTGGGGGTCGAAGCAATCAGCCCCAGCATTTT.

This clone was picked up a small number of times. This chain uses TRBV6-6 with TRBJ2-5, with TRBD2 matching 10 bases. Germline V CDR1 and CDR2: MNHNY, SVGAGI (reference sequence). The CDR3 runs to 16 residues. Losses at the gene ends were 6 bases for V and 3 bases for J; bases not matched to a gene: 10. CDR3 sequence (DNA): TGTGCCAGCAGCGAACCGGAGCGGGAGGGGAAAGAGACCCAGTACTTC. Translated, it gives CASSEPEREGKETQYF.

The V gene is TRBV5-1, the J gene TRBJ2-1, with 15 nucleotides matching TRBD2. The V gene's germline CDR1 is SGHRS and CDR2 YFSETQ. With 4 bases clipped from V and 4 bases from J, the junction kept 12 bases outside the gene matches. The CDR3 length is 19 residues. The CDR3 region has the DNA TGCGCCAGCAGCCTAAGGACTAGCGGGAGGGCCGGGGTGTACAATGAGCAGTTCTTC. Protein: CASSLRTSGRAGVYNEQFF.

This clone was seen many times. The chain carries TRBV11-2 and TRBJ2-3; TRBD1 agrees at 7 bases. CDR3 length: 13 residues. Trimming removed 5 bases from V and 14 bases from J; junction bases left unmatched: 13. CDR1 is SGHAT and CDR2 is FQNNGV in the germline V gene. The CDR3 DNA is TGTGCCAGCAGCCCTTATCGCCAGGACAGGAGGTATTTT. Protein sequence: CASSPYRQDRRYF.

This chain joins TRBV7-2 and TRBJ2-7; 10 bases fit TRBD2. V trimming: 4 bases; J trimming: 2 bases; junction bases outside the gene matches: 5. The germline V gene has CDR1 SGHTA and CDR2 FQGNSA. The CDR3 has 15 amino acids. The CDR3 DNA sequence: TGTGCCAGCAGCTCCGGTGGACTAGCGGCCTACGAGCAGTACTTC. Translating it yields CASSSGGLAAYEQYF.

The rearrangement links TRBV5-1 to TRBJ1-1; TRBD1 matches at 9 bases. CDR1 and CDR2 from the germline V gene are SGHRS and YFSETQ. The CDR3 totals 15 residues. J gave up 2 bases and V 3 bases, and 5 bases lay outside the gene matches. The CDR3 region has the DNA TGCGCCAGCAGCTGGGGGGACAGGGATAACACTGAAGCTTTCTTT. It is translated as CASSWGDRDNTEAFF.

The CDR3 region is CASSLICEQYF. The CDR3 DNA is TGTGCCAGCAGCTTAATTTGCGAGCAGTACTTC. The gene calls are TRBV7-3 and TRBJ2-5; D unclear. The J call may be mistaken, given a closer DNA end match to TRBJ2-7. This CDR3 is built from 11 residues. Germline loops: CDR1 SGHTA, CDR2 FQGTGA.

The chain uses TRBV28 and TRBJ2-3; weak D call: TRBD2 (5 bases). CDR1 is MDHEN and CDR2 is SYDVKM in the germline V gene. This CDR3 comprises 12 residues. The V end lost 7 bases, the J end lost 3 bases, and 8 bases lay between the germline ends. The chain's CDR3 is CASMSGTDTQYF. In DNA, the CDR3 is TGTGCCAGCATGAGCGGAACAGATACGCAGTATTTT.